A single sample gave rise to the 9 T cell receptor beta chains below, sequenced in a study of Graves' ophthalmopathy and Graves' hyperthyroidism. RNA transcripts were the source from which TCR beta CDR3 regions were amplified. Following a first-round RT-PCR that used HTBI primers, a second-round multiplex PCR was carried out. TCRdb used MiXCR to reprocess the multiplex PCR reads, holding one entry per CDR3 protein. The data hold 300,000 to 400,000 distinct CDR3 sequences, with roughly a sixth observed a single time. The sample consisted of peripheral blood. The source is an adult man with Graves' ophthalmopathy.

At least ten counts were recorded for this clonotype. The chain is built from TRBV29-1 and TRBJ2-7; no firm D call. Germline V CDR1 and CDR2: SQVTM, ANQGSEA. The CDR3 extends over 12 amino acids. V was clipped by 6 bases and J by 3 bases, with 12 bases between them. Written as DNA, the CDR3 is TGCAGCGTCGGCGTCCGAGACTACGAGCAGTACTTC. Translated: CSVGVRDYEQYF.

With regard to this clonotype: A read error may account for a junction end that differs from germline. V is TRBV6-1 and J is TRBJ1-1; D gene unclear. The CDR3 runs to 14 residues. The germline V gene encodes CDR1 MNHNS and CDR2 SASEGT. The CDR3 DNA sequence: TGTGCCAGCATAATTCTGGGAGTAGACACTGAAGCTTCCTTT. This sequence encodes CASIILGVDTEASF.

This clonotype was recorded many times. A much larger clone is a single base away; this may be a read error. The genes are TRBV7-3 and TRBJ2-5; tentative D call: TRBD2 (6 bases). The CDR3 consists of 12 residues. The V gene lost 0 bases and the J gene lost 7 bases, with 6 bases spanning the gap. CDR1 is SGHTA, CDR2 FQGTGA, per germline. The CDR3 sequence: CASSLTGGTQYF. The CDR3 nucleotides are TGTGCCAGCAGCTTAACGGGAGGGACCCAGTACTTC.

There are many counts of this clonotype. The rearrangement links TRBV18 to TRBJ2-5, with a weak D call TRBD1 (6 bases). The CDR3 covers 13 residues. Between the trimmed V and J ends, which lost 3 bases and 4 bases, there was a span of 9 bases. CDR1 and CDR2 from the germline V gene are KGHSH and LQKENI. CDR3 bases: TGTGCCAGCTCACCGTCGACAGGAGAGACCCAGTACTTC. Translating gives CASSPSTGETQYF. Filled out from reference TRBV18 and TRBJ2-5, the complete variable domain reads NAGVMQNPRHLVRRRGQEARLRCSPMKGHSHVYWYRQLPEEGLKFMVYLQKENIIDESGMPKERFSAEFPKEGPSILRIQQVVRGDSAAYFCASSPSTGETQYFGPGTRLLVL.

To note about this clonotype: Given a much more abundant clone one base away, this may be a read error. The chain employs TRBV3-1 and TRBJ2-6; no definite D call. Germline assignment: CDR1 LGHDT and CDR2 YNNKEL (reference sequence). CDR3 length: 15 residues. The CDR3 sequence is CASSQFDSWANVLTF. The CDR3 DNA follows: TGTGCCAGCAGCCAGTTTGACTCTTGGGCCAACGTCCTGACTTTC.

This clonotype was observed at least ten times. This chain links TRBV11-2 with TRBJ2-7; the D gene is possibly TRBD1 (6 bases). Trimming left V 7 bases short and J 3 bases short, with 13 bases between. This CDR3 comprises 13 residues. Germline CDR1 is SGHAT and CDR2 is FQNNGV. This CDR3 reads CASKEVGGYEQYF. The CDR3, as DNA: TGTGCCAGCAAAGAGGTAGGGGGCTACGAGCAGTACTTC.

The sample holds many counts of this clonotype. This chain uses TRBV20-1 with TRBJ2-7, with a tentative D call TRBD2 (6 bases). The germline gives CDR1 DFQATT, CDR2 SNEGSKA (reference sequence). V lost 5 bases and J lost 0, with 11 bases in between. This CDR3 comprises 13 residues. The CDR3 region has the DNA TGCAGTGCTCGGGGGTCGAGCTCCTACGAGCAGTACTTC. This sequence encodes CSARGSSSYEQYF.

This clonotype has at least ten counts. The chain is built from TRBV5-1 and TRBJ2-7; 9 bases fit TRBD1. The CDR3 contains 13 residues. V dropped 1 base and J dropped 7; count of bases not matched to a gene: 3. Germline V CDR1 and CDR2: SGHRS, YFSETQ. The CDR3 nucleotides are TGCGCCAGCAGCTTGTACAGGGGGCATGAGCAGTACTTC. This translates into CASSLYRGHEQYF.

This clonotype was recorded at least ten times. V gene TRBV6-1 combines with J gene TRBJ1-5; D perhaps matches TRBD1 (5 bases). CDR1 and CDR2 from the germline V gene are MNHNS and SASEGT. The CDR3 consists of 15 residues. V lost 6 bases and J lost 0, with 12 bases in between. CDR3 nucleotide sequence: TGTGCCAGCAGGCCCGCGGGACCTAGCAATCAGCCCCAGCATTTT. Residues: CASRPAGPSNQPQHF.